The 27 T cell receptor beta chains presented below share a single source sample, sequenced in a study of regulatory T cells in long-lasting Graves disease. Specified time point: newly diagnosed GD, antithyroid drugs for less than 3 months. TCR sequences were obtained from RNA taken from PBMCs. Arm-PCR with iRepertoire HTBI primers amplified the CDR3 regions for these TCR beta libraries. TCRdb called the multiplex PCR reads again in MiXCR, with one record for every CDR3 protein. The repertoire includes approximately 350,000 distinct CDR3 sequences, over 15% of them detected once, and just under 30% sits in the top ten. Separately, the same data were catalogued under a study of T cells in Graves' hyperthyroidism and ophthalmopathy.

The specimen comprised peripheral blood mononuclear cells (PBMCs), sampled at new diagnosis, from a patient treated with antithyroid drugs. The receptors stem from a man aged 35 to 55 with Graves disease.

At least ten counts were recorded for this clonotype. The chain couples TRBV10-3 to TRBJ2-2, with TRBD1 matching 11 bases. V dropped 10 bases and J dropped 5; count of bases not matched to a gene: 9. The CDR3 runs 15 residues. The V gene's germline CDR1 is ENHRY and CDR2 SYGVKD. In DNA, the CDR3 is TGTGCCACCGGACAGGGGGCCGCGTGGACCGGGGAGCTGTTTTTT. It encodes CATGQGAAWTGELFF.

This clonotype appeared many times. This sequence joins TRBV14 and TRBJ2-3; D call uncertain. The CDR3 totals 15 residues. Germline V gene lookup returns CDR1 SGHDN and CDR2 FVKESK. Trimming took 7 bases from V and 2 from J, leaving 16 bases between them. The CDR3: CASKRTDENTDTQYF. Written as DNA, the CDR3 is TGTGCCAGCAAGAGGACGGATGAAAACACAGATACGCAGTATTTT.

This clonotype was seen many times. This chain uses TRBV6-1 with TRBJ2-7; 9 bases align to TRBD2. CDR3 length: 15 amino acids. Germline loops: CDR1 MNHNS, CDR2 SASEGT. Unmatched junction bases numbered 5, after V lost 5 bases and J lost 0 bases. DNA of the CDR3: TGTGCCAGCAGTCTGAGACTAGCGGCCTCCTACGAGCAGTACTTC. Amino acid sequence: CASSLRLAASYEQYF.

Concerning this clonotype itself: Germline and junction disagree at one end, which may indicate a read error. This chain connects TRBV10-2 to TRBJ1-5, with D possibly being TRBD1 (6 bases). Germline loops: CDR1 WSHSY, CDR2 SAAADI. The CDR3 length is 13 residues. CDR3 in amino acids: CAGSQGRNQPQHF. In DNA, the CDR3 is TGCGCCGGCAGCCAGGGGCGTAATCAGCCCCAGCATTTT.

Note on this clonotype: At one end the junction does not follow the germline gene, possibly because of a read error. V is TRBV6-5 and J is TRBJ2-7, with 7 bases aligning to TRBD2. Per germline, CDR1 MNHEY and CDR2 SVGAGI. CDR3 length equals 18 residues. This chain's CDR3 is CASSYSILGERDRYEQHF. CDR3 nucleotides: TGTGCCAGCAGTTACTCGATTTTAGGTGAGCGGGATCGCTACGAGCAGCACTTC.

This clonotype was observed many times. This sequence joins TRBV28 and TRBJ1-1; weak D call: TRBD1 (6 bases). With 6 bases removed from V and 4 bases from J, the gap between germline ends came to 15 bases. Germline values: CDR1 MDHEN, CDR2 SYDVKM. The CDR3 is 14 residues long. CDR3 DNA: TGTGCCAGCAGACCCTGGGGGGCTGGCACTGAAGCTTTCTTT. It specifies CASRPWGAGTEAFF. The full variable domain, with the rest looked up from reference TRBV28 and TRBJ1-1, is DVKVTQSSRYLVKRTGEKVFLECVQDMDHENMFWYRQDPGLGLRLIYFSYDVKMKEKGDIPEGYSVSREKKERFSLILESASTNQTSMYLCASRPWGAGTEAFFGQGTRLTVV.

This clonotype was recorded many times. The chain couples TRBV7-9 to TRBJ2-1, with D possibly TRBD2 on 5 matching bases. CDR1 and CDR2 (germline): SEHNR, FQNEAQ (reference sequence). V was pared by 5 bases and J by 6 bases, with 17 bases between. The length of the CDR3 is 15 residues. CDR3 nucleotide sequence: TGTGCCAGCAGCCCAGCGGACGGACGTCTCAATGAGCAGTTCTTC. It codes for CASSPADGRLNEQFF.

This clonotype has only a few counts. The chain carries TRBV5-1 and TRBJ2-5; tentative D call: TRBD2 (5 bases). The V end was cut by 4 bases, the J end by 3 bases, with 16 bases between. The CDR3 contains 15 residues. Germline V CDR1 and CDR2: SGHRS, YFSETQ. CDR3 coding DNA: TGCGCCAGCAGCCTCCCAGACACGCGGGAAGAGACCCAGTACTTC. Residues: CASSLPDTREETQYF.

This clonotype was seen many times. J is TRBJ2-1 and V is TRBV9; TRBD1 matches at 7 bases. The CDR3 contains 15 residues. Trimming at V came to 4 bases and at J to 6 bases, leaving 10 bases not matched to a gene. The germline V gene has CDR1 SGDLS and CDR2 YYNGEE. In DNA form, the CDR3 reads TGTGCCAGCAGCCCCCCCCCCCACAGGGGCAATGAGCAGTTCTTC. It codes for CASSPPPHRGNEQFF.

The V and J genes are TRBV27 and TRBJ2-7, with 7 nucleotides matching TRBD2. Germline-derived CDR1 and CDR2 are MNHEY and SMNVEV (reference sequence). V was clipped by 5 bases and J by 0 bases; unmatched bases: 7. This CDR3 has 15 residues. As DNA, the CDR3 is TGTGCCAGCAGTCCCCGGGGGGACCACTCCTACGAGCAGTACTTC. It specifies CASSPRGDHSYEQYF.

Turning to this clonotype: Just one base apart from a much larger clone, this may be a read error. As the CDR3 is not closed by the conserved phenylalanine or tryptophan, this likely results from a read error. The V call is TRBV3-1, the J call TRBJ1-3, with D hard to call. Germline V gives CDR1 LGHDT, CDR2 YNNKEL (reference sequence). This CDR3 comprises 15 residues. The V and J ends lost 4 bases and 0 bases respectively, with 10 bases between them. The CDR3: CASSPQTYSGNTIYL. The CDR3 DNA reads TGTGCCAGCAGCCCCCAAACCTACTCTGGAAACACCATATATCTT.

This clonotype was detected only once. DNA of the CDR3: TGTGCCAGCAGTCACCGGACAGGGCCGCGCGGGGAGACCCAGTACTTC. This codes for CASSHRTGPRGETQYF. The chain combines TRBV6-1 with TRBJ2-5, with 8 positions matching TRBD1. Trimming removed 5 bases from V and 5 bases from J; junction bases left unmatched: 13. This CDR3 is 16 amino acids long. Germline lookup yields CDR1 MNHNS and CDR2 SASEGT.

The chain has TRBV6-2 or TRBV6-3 and TRBJ1-6; 12 bases fit TRBD1. The junction had 11 bases not matched to a gene; V was cut back by 5 bases and J by 12 bases. The CDR3 is 16 residues long. Germline CDR1 and CDR2: MNHEY and SVGEGT. The CDR3 region is CASSRTGTGGELPLHF. In nucleotides, the CDR3 is TGTGCCAGCAGTCGAACCGGGACAGGGGGCGAACTACCCCTCCACTTT.

In its sample, this clonotype was seen many times. The gene calls are TRBV5-1 and TRBJ1-6; no clear D. CDR1 is SGHRS, CDR2 YFSETQ, per germline. The CDR3 is 15 residues long. V was trimmed by 0 bases and J by 6 bases, leaving 10 bases between them. CDR3 nucleotide sequence: TGCGCCAGCAGCTTGGAATCAGTTTTTAATTCACCCCTCCACTTT. Protein sequence: CASSLESVFNSPLHF.

Many counts were recorded for this clonotype. The V gene is TRBV11-2, the J gene TRBJ2-3, with TRBD2 matching over 13 bases. Trimming removed 5 bases from V and 3 bases from J; junction bases left unmatched: 2. This CDR3 has 15 residues. From germline, CDR1 is SGHAT and CDR2 FQNNGV. The chain's CDR3 is CASSPGLAGTDTQYF. CDR3 coding DNA: TGTGCCAGCAGCCCGGGACTAGCGGGGACAGATACGCAGTATTTT.

This clonotype was found a few times. The chain links TRBV18 to TRBJ1-5; D ambiguous. V was cut by 2 bases and J by 4 bases, with 9 bases left in between. CDR3 length: 14 amino acids. In germline, CDR1 is KGHSH, CDR2 LQKENI. CDR3 sequence reads: CASSPGSVNQPQHF. In nucleotides, the CDR3 is TGTGCCAGCTCACCAGGGTCGGTGAATCAGCCCCAGCATTTT. The complete variable domain, with remaining parts taken from reference TRBV18 and TRBJ1-5, reads NAGVMQNPRHLVRRRGQEARLRCSPMKGHSHVYWYRQLPEEGLKFMVYLQKENIIDESGMPKERFSAEFPKEGPSILRIQQVVRGDSAAYFCASSPGSVNQPQHFGDGTRLSIL.

The V gene is TRBV11-2, the J gene TRBJ2-5; 11 bases align to TRBD1. This CDR3 has 16 residues. Germline assignment: CDR1 SGHAT and CDR2 FQNNGV. V trimming: 5 bases; J trimming: 1 base; junction bases outside the gene matches: 6. The DNA of the CDR3 is TGTGCCAGCAGCCCCGGGACAGGGGGAGGCCAAGAGACCCAGTACTTC. Translating it yields CASSPGTGGGQETQYF.

This clonotype has ten or more counts. The gene calls are TRBV28 and TRBJ1-1; D possibly corresponds to TRBD1 (5 bases). The CDR3 totals 14 residues. CDR1 MDHEN and CDR2 SYDVKM come from the germline V gene. V lost 4 bases, J lost 4 bases, and 13 bases lay in between. CDR3 nucleotides: TGTGCCAGCAGTTCTCCGGGACTAAGCACTGAAGCTTTCTTT. As protein: CASSSPGLSTEAFF.

There are a few counts of this clonotype. The chain carries TRBV19 and TRBJ1-5; 9 nucleotides line up with TRBD1. V was clipped by 5 bases and J by 4 bases; unmatched bases: 9. Germline V gene sequence: CDR1 LNHDA, CDR2 SQIVND (reference sequence). The CDR3 runs to 16 residues. CDR3 sequence reads: CASSPVRTGVNQPQHF. The DNA for the CDR3 is TGTGCCAGTAGTCCTGTGAGGACAGGGGTTAATCAGCCCCAGCATTTT.

This sequence joins TRBV6-1 and TRBJ2-7, with 8 bases lining up with TRBD1. The V gene's germline CDR1 is MNHNS and CDR2 SASEGT. The CDR3 contains 14 residues. The V and J ends lost 6 bases and 4 bases, in that order; junction bases with no gene match: 8. The chain's CDR3 is CASSKDRAFYEQYF. In DNA, the CDR3 is TGTGCCAGCAGCAAGGACAGGGCCTTTTACGAGCAGTACTTC.

This clonotype was found many times. The chain employs TRBV20-1 and TRBJ2-1, with D maybe TRBD1 (5 bases). The end of the DNA is better explained by TRBJ2-5, so the J call may be wrong. The CDR3 sequence is 13 residues long. From germline, CDR1 is DFQATT and CDR2 SNEGSKA (reference sequence). The CDR3 loop reads CSAVRASQETQYF. CDR3 nucleotide sequence: TGCAGTGCTGTCAGGGCCAGCCAAGAGACCCAGTACTTC.

J is TRBJ2-2 and V is TRBV29-1; D is unclear. Trimming pared 5 bases from V and 2 bases from J, leaving 18 bases between. The CDR3 covers 16 residues. The germline V gene encodes CDR1 SQVTM and CDR2 ANQGSEA. CDR3 sequence (DNA): TGCAGCGTTCCCAAAACCCGTAACACTAACACCGGGGAGCTGTTTTTT. Translation: CSVPKTRNTNTGELFF.

The genes are TRBV5-4 and TRBJ2-2; D is tentatively TRBD1 or TRBD2 (6 bases each). Germline V gives CDR1 SGHNT, CDR2 YYREEE (reference sequence). The CDR3 is 15 amino acids. The V and J ends lost 6 bases and 5 bases respectively, with 17 bases between them. The CDR3 is CASTPGGGLTGELFF. The CDR3 bases are TGTGCCAGCACCCCAGGAGGGGGGCTGACCGGGGAGCTGTTTTTT.

This clonotype was recorded at least ten times. V is TRBV7-3 and J is TRBJ2-3; tentatively, D is TRBD1 or TRBD2 (5 bases each). Trimming removed 0 bases from V and 4 bases from J, with 8 bases in between. The length of the CDR3 is 14 residues. The germline gives CDR1 SGHTA, CDR2 FQGTGA. The CDR3 sequence: CASSLTVGADTQYF. CDR3 nucleotide sequence: TGTGCCAGCAGCTTAACAGTGGGGGCAGATACGCAGTATTTT.

This clonotype has ten or more counts. The genes are TRBV20-1 and TRBJ2-4, with 8 bases that match TRBD1. CDR1 is DFQATT and CDR2 is SNEGSKA in the germline V gene (reference sequence). This CDR3 has 15 amino acids. J lost 2 bases, V lost 5 bases, and 8 bases had no gene match. The CDR3 bases are TGCAGTGCTGCCCGACAGGGGCATACCAAAAACATTCAGTACTTC. Its protein product is CSAARQGHTKNIQYF.

This clonotype was counted many times. The chain employs TRBV15 and TRBJ2-5; TRBD1 or TRBD2 may be the D gene (5 bases each). The germline CDR1 and CDR2 sequences are LNHNV and YYDKDF (reference sequence). CDR3 length equals 16 residues. Trimming removed 3 bases from V and 5 bases from J, with 19 bases in between. CDR3 sequence reads: CATSSYEGIRMETQYF. CDR3 coding DNA: TGTGCCACCAGCAGCTATGAGGGGATTAGGATGGAGACCCAGTACTTC. Using reference TRBV15 and TRBJ2-5 for the parts outside the CDR3, the full variable domain is DAMVIQNPRYQVTQFGKPVTLSCSQTLNHNVMYWYQQKSSQAPKLLFHYYDKDFNNEADTPDNFQSRRPNTSFCFLDIRSPGLGDTAMYLCATSSYEGIRMETQYFGPGTRLLVL.

This clonotype has more than one count but fewer than ten. The chain carries TRBV3-1 and TRBJ2-2; D unresolved. The V end was cut by 2 bases, the J end by 2 bases, with 3 bases between. The CDR3 sequence is 13 residues long. Germline-derived CDR1 and CDR2 are LGHDT and YNNKEL (reference sequence). CDR3 nucleotides: TGTGCCAGCAGCCAAATAAACACCGGGGAGCTGTTTTTT. Translation: CASSQINTGELFF. Together with reference TRBV3-1 and TRBJ2-2, the CDR3 gives the full variable domain: DTAVSQTPKYLVTQMGNDKSIKCEQNLGHDTMYWYKQDSKKFLKIMFSYNNKELIINETVPNRFSPKSPDKAHLNLHINSLELGDSAVYFCASSQINTGELFFGEGSRLTVL.